Each of the 3 T cell receptor beta chains below was sequenced from the same sample in a study of T cell repertoires in cytomegalovirus infection. TCRdb passed the reads through MiXCR, listing each CDR3 protein once. The sample lists about 680,000 distinct CDR3 sequences, 20% to 25% occurring once. Sequencing was done on a sample of CD8+ T cells from PBMCs. All receptors derive from a human donor in good health (CMV status not recorded). Some clones in this sample may be carry-over from other donors' samples.

This chain joins TRBV10-2 and TRBJ1-1; 8 nucleotides match TRBD1. From germline, CDR1 is WSHSY and CDR2 SAAADI. This CDR3 is built from 14 residues. Losses at the gene ends were 7 bases for V and 1 base for J; bases not matched to a gene: 5. The CDR3 bases are TGCGCCAGCACCGACAGGGGTTGGAACACTGAAGCTTTCTTT. It encodes CASTDRGWNTEAFF.

This clonotype was recorded a few times. V is TRBV25-1 and J is TRBJ2-3; 10 bases are a match to TRBD2. CDR3 length: 17 residues. The junction had 5 bases not matched to a gene; V was cut back by 2 bases and J by 0 bases. Germline V gene lookup returns CDR1 MGHDK and CDR2 SYGVNS. CDR3 residues: CASSETSGVPSTDTQYF. The CDR3 DNA reads TGTGCCAGCAGTGAAACTAGCGGGGTTCCTAGCACAGATACGCAGTATTTT.

This clonotype was seen a few times. The chain joins TRBV19 to TRBJ2-7; TRBD2 aligns across 8 bases. The CDR3 runs 14 residues. Germline CDR1 is LNHDA and CDR2 is SQIVND (reference sequence). J lost 0 bases, V lost 6 bases, and 4 bases had no gene match. CDR3 protein: CASSSAGASYEQYF. The CDR3 region has the DNA TGTGCCAGTAGCTCAGCGGGGGCCTCCTACGAGCAGTACTTC.